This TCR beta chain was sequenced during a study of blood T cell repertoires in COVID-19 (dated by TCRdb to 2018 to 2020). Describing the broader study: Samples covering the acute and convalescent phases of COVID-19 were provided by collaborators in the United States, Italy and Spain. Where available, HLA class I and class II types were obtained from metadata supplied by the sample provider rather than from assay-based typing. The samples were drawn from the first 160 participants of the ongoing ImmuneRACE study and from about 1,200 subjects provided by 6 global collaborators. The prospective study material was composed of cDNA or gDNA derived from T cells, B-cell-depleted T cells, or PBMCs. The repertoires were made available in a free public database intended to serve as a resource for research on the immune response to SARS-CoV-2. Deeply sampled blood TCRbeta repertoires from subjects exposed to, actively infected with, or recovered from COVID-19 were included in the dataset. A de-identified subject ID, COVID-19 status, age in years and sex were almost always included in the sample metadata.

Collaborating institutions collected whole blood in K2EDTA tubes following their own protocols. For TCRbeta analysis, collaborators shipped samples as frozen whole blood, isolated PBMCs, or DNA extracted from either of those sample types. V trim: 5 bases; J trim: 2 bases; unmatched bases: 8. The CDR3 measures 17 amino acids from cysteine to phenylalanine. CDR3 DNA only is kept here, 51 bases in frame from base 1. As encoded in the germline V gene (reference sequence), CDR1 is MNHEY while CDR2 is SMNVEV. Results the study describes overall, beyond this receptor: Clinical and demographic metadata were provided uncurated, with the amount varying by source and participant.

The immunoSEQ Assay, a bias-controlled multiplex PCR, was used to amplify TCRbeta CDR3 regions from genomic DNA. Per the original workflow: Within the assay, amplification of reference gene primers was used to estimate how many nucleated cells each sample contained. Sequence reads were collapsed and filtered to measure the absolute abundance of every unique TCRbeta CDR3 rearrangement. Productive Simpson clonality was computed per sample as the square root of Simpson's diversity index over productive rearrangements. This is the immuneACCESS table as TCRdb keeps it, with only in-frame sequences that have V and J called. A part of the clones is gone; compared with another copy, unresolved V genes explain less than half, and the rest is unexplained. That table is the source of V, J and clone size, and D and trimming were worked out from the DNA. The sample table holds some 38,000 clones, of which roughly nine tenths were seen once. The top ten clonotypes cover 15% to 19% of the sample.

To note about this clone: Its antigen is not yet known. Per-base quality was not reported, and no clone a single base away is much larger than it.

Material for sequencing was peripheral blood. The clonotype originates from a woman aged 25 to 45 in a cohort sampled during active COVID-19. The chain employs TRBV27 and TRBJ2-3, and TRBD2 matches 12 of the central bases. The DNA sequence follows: TGTGCCAGCAGTCCAGGGACTAGCGGGTTGTCCACAGATACGCAGTATTTT. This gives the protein CASSPGTSGLSTDTQYF.